The source of this T cell receptor beta chain is a study of cytomegalovirus exposure and HLA in healthy donors. Vbeta (60) and Jbeta (13) primers were used in the PCR. Assay used: immunoSEQ multiplex PCR; TCRdb lists only in-frame clones, some missing. The table lists 60,000 or so clones, with approximately 2% in the top ten. With 8 bases clipped from V and 1 base from J, the junction kept 15 bases outside the gene matches. Germline V CDR1 and CDR2: KGHSH, LQKENI. The CDR3 contains 17 residues. The rearrangement uses TRBV18 and TRBJ1-1, with TRBD1 matching over 8 bases. The receptor comes from a woman younger than 30 in good health and CMV-seronegative. Sequencing used PBMCs. CDR3 residues: CASRPRPDRGRNTEAFF. CDR3 DNA sequence: TGTGCCAGCAGACCGCGGCCCGACAGGGGAAGGAACACTGAAGCTTTCTTT. The whole variable domain, remainder taken from reference TRBV18 and TRBJ1-1, is NAGVMQNPRHLVRRRGQEARLRCSPMKGHSHVYWYRQLPEEGLKFMVYLQKENIIDESGMPKERFSAEFPKEGPSILRIQQVVRGDSAAYFCASRPRPDRGRNTEAFFGQGTRLTVV.